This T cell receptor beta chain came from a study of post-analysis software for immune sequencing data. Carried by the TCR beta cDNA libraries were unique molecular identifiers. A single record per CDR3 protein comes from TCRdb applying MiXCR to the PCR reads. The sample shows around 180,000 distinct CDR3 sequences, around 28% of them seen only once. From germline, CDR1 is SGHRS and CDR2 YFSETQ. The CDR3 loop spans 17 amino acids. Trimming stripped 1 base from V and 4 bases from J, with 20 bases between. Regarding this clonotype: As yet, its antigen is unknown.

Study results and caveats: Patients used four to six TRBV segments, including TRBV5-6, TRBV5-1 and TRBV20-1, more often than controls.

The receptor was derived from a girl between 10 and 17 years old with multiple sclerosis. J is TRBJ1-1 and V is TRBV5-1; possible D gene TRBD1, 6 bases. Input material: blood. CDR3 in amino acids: CASSLIPSGAGGTEAFF. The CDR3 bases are TGCGCCAGCAGCTTGATCCCCTCAGGGGCCGGCGGCACTGAAGCTTTCTTT.